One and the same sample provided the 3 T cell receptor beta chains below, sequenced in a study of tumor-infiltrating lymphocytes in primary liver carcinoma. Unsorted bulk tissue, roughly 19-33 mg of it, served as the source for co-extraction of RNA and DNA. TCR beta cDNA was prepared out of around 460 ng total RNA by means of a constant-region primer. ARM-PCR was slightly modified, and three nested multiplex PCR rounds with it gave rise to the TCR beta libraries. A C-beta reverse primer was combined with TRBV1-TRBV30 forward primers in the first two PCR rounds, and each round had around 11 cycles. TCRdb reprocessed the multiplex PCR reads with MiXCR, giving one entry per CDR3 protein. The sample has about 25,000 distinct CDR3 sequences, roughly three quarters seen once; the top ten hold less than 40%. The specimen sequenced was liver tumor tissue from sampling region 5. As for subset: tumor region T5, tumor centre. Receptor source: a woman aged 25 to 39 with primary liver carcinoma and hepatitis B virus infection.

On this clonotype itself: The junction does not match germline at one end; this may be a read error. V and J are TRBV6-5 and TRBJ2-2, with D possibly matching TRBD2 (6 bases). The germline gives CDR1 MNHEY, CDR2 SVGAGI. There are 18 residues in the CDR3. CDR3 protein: CAISYSPWVGSGTGELFF. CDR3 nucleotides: TGTGCCATCAGTTACTCCCCATGGGTCGGGAGCGGTACCGGGGAGCTGTTTTTT.

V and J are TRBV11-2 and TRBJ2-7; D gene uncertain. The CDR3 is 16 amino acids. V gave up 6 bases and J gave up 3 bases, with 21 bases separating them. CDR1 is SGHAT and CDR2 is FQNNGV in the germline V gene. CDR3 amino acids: CASSSYTGPYVYEQYF. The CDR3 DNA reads TGTGCCAGCAGTTCATATACGGGTCCCTATGTCTACGAGCAGTACTTC.

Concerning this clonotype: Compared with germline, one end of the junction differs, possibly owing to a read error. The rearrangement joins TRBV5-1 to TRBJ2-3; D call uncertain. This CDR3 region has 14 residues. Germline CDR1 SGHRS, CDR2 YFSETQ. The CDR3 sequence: CASSLAPPADTQCF. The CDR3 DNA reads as TGCGCCAGCAGCTTGGCTCCGCCAGCAGATACGCAGTGTTTT.